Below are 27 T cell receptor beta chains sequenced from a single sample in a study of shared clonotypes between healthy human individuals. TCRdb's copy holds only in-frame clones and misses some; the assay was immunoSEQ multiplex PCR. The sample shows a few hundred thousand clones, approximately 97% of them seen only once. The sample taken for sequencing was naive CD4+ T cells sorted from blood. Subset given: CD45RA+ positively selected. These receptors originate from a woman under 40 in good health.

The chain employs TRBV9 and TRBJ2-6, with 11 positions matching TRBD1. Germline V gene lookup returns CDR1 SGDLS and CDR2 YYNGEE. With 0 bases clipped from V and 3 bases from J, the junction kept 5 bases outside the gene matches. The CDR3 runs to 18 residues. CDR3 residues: CASSVVDRGQGGANVLTF. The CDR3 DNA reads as TGTGCCAGCAGCGTAGTGGACAGGGGGCAGGGTGGGGCCAACGTCCTGACTTTC. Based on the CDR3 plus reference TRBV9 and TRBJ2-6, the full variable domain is DSGVTQTPKHLITATGQRVTLRCSPRSGDLSVYWYQQSLDQGLQFLIQYYNGEERAKGNILERFSAQQFPDLHSELNLSSLELGDSALYFCASSVVDRGQGGANVLTFGAGSRLTVL.

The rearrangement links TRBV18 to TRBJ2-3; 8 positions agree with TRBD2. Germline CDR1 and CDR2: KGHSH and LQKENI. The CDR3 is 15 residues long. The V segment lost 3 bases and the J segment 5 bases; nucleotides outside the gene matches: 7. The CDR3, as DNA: TGTGCCAGCTCACCGGCCGGGAGGGCAGGAGATACGCAGTATTTT. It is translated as CASSPAGRAGDTQYF.

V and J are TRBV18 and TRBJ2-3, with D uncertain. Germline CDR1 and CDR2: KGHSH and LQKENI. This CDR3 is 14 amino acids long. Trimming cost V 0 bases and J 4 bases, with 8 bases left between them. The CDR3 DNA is TGTGCCAGCTCACCACCGAGACCCGCAGATACGCAGTATTTT. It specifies CASSPPRPADTQYF.

CDR3 sequence reads: CASTRGEGSYSNQPQHF. In DNA, the CDR3 is TGTGCCAGCACCCGAGGGGAGGGGTCGTATAGCAATCAGCCCCAGCATTTT. V and J are TRBV7-2 and TRBJ1-5; the D gene is possibly TRBD1 (5 bases). Per germline, CDR1 SGHTA and CDR2 FQGNSA. The CDR3 sequence is 17 residues long. V lost 7 bases to trimming and J lost 0 bases, with 19 bases between them. The variable domain in full, completed from reference TRBV7-2 and TRBJ1-5, reads GAGVSQSPSNKVTEKGKDVELRCDPISGHTALYWYRQSLGQGLEFLIYFQGNSAPDKSGLPSDRFSAERTGGSVSTLTIQRTQQEDSAVYLCASTRGEGSYSNQPQHFGDGTRLSIL.

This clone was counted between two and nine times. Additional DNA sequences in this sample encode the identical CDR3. The CDR3 spells CASSLPQETQYF. CDR3 in DNA: TGTGCCAGCAGCTTGCCCCAAGAGACCCAGTACTTC. The chain has TRBV5-4 and TRBJ2-5; D unresolved. V lost 1 base to trimming and J lost 1 base, with 2 bases between them. Germline V gene lookup returns CDR1 SGHNT and CDR2 YYREEE (reference sequence). The CDR3 extends over 12 amino acids.

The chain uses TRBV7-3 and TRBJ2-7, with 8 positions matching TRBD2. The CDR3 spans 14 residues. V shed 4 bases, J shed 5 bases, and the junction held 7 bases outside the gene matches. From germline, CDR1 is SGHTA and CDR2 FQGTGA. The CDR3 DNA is TGTGCCAGCAGCTACCAACCGGGACTAGACGAGCAGTACTTC. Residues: CASSYQPGLDEQYF.

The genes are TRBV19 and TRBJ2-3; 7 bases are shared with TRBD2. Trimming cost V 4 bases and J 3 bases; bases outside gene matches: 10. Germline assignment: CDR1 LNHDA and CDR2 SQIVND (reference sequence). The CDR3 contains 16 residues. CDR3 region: CASSSLREVRTDTQYF. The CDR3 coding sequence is TGTGCCAGTAGTAGTCTTCGGGAGGTGAGAACAGATACGCAGTATTTT.

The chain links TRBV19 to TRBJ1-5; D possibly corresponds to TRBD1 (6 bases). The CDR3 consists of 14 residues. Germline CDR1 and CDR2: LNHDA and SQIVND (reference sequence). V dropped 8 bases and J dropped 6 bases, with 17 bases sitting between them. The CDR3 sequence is CASHPGAGGQPQHF. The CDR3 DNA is TGTGCCAGTCACCCGGGGGCCGGGGGTCAGCCCCAGCATTTT.

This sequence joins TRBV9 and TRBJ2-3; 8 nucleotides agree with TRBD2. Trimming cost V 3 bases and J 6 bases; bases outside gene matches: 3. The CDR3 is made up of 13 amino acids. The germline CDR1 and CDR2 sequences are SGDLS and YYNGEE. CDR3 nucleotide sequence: TGTGCCAGCAGCGGAGTAGCGGGGGATACGCAGTATTTT. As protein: CASSGVAGDTQYF.

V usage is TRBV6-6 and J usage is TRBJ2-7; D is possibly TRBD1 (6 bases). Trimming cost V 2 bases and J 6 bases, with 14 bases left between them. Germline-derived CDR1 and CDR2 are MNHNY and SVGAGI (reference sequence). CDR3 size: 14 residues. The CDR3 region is CASSYEAGELEQYF. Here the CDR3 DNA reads TGTGCCAGCAGTTACGAGGCAGGGGAGCTCGAGCAGTACTTC.

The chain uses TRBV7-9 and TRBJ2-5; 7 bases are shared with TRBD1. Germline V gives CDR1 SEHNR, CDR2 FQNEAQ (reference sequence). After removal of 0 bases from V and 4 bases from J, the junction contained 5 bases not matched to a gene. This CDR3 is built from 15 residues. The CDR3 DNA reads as TGTGCCAGCAGCTTAGCGCAAGGGGGCCGAGAGACCCAGTACTTC. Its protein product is CASSLAQGGRETQYF.

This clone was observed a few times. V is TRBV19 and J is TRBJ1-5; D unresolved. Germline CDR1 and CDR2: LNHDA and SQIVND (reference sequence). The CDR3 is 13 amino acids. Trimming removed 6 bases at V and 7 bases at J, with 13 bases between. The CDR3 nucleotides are TGTGCCAGTAGCCGTCGGGGTGAACAGCCCCAGCATTTT. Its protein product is CASSRRGEQPQHF.

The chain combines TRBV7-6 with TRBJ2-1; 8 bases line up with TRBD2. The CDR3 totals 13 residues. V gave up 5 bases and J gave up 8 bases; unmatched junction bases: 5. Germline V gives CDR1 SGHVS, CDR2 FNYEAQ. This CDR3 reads CASSGGLEDEQFF. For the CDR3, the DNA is TGTGCCAGCAGCGGGGGACTAGAAGATGAGCAGTTCTTC.

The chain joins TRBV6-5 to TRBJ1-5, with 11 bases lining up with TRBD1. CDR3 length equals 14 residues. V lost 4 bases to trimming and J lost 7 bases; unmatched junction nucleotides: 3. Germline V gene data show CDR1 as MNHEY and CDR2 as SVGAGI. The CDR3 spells CASSLGQGGQPQHF. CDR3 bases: TGTGCCAGCAGTTTGGGACAGGGGGGCCAGCCCCAGCATTTT.

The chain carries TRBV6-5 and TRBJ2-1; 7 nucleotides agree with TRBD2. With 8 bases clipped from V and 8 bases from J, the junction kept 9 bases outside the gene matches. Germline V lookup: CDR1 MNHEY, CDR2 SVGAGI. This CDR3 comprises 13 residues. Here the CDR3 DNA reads TGTGCCAGCCGAGGACTAGTAATGGATGAGCAGTTCTTC. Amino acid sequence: CASRGLVMDEQFF.

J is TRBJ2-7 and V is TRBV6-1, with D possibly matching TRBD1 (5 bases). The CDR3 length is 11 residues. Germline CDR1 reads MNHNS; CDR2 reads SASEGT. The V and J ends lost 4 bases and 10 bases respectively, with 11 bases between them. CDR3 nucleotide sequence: TGTGCCAGCAGTGGACAGTTTTTACAGTACTTC. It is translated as CASSGQFLQYF.

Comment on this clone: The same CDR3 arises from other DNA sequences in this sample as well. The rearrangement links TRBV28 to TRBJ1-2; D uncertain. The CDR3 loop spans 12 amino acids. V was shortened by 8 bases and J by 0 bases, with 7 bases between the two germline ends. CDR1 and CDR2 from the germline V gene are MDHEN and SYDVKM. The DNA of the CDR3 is TGTGCCAGCTCCCTCCCTAACTATGGCTACACCTTC. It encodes CASSLPNYGYTF.

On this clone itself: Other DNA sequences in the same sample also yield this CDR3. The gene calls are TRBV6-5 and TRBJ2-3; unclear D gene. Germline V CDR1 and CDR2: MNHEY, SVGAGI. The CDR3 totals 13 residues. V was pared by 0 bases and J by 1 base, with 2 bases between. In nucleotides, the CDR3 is TGTGCCAGCAGTTACTCAGGCACAGATACGCAGTATTTT. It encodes CASSYSGTDTQYF.

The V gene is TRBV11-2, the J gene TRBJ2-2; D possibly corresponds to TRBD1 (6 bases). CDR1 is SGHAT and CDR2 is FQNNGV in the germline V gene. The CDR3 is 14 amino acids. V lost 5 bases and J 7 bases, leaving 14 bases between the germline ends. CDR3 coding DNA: TGTGCCAGCAGCGGGCAGGGGCCGGGCGGGGAGCTGTTTTTT. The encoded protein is CASSGQGPGGELFF.

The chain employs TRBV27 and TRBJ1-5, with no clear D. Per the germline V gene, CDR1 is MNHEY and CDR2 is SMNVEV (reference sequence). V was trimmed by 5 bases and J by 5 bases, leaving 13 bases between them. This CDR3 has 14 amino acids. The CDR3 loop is CASSKDWGDQPQHF. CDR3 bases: TGTGCCAGCAGTAAAGACTGGGGAGATCAGCCCCAGCATTTT.

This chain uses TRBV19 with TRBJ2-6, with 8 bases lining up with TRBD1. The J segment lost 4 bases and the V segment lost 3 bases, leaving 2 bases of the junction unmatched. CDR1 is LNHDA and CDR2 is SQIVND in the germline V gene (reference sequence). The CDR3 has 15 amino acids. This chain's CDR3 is CASSMTGAGANVLTF. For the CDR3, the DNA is TGTGCCAGTAGTATGACAGGGGCCGGGGCCAACGTCCTGACTTTC.

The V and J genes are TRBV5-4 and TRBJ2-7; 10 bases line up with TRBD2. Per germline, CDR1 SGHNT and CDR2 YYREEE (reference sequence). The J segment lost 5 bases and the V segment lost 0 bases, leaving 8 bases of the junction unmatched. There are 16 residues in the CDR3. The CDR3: CASSLASGSRKNEQYF. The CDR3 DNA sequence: TGTGCCAGCAGCTTGGCTAGCGGGAGTCGAAAAAACGAGCAGTACTTC.

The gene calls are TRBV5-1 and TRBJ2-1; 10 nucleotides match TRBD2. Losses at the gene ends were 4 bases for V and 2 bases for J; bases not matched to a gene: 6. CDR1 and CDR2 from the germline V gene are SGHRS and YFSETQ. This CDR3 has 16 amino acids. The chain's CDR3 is CASSVTSGIPYNEQFF. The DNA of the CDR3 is TGCGCCAGCAGCGTAACTAGCGGGATACCCTACAATGAGCAGTTCTTC.

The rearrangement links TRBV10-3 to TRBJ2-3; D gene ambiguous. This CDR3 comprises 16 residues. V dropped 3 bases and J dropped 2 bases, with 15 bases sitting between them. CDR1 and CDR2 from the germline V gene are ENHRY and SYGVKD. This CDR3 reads CAISDPLSQDTDTQYF. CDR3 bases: TGTGCCATCAGTGACCCCCTGTCCCAGGACACAGATACGCAGTATTTT.

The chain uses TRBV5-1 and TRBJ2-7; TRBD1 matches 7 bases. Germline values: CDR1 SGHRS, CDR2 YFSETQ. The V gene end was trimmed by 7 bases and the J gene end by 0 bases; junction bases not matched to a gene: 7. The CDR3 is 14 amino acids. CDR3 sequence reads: CASRGQASSYEQYF. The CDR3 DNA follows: TGCGCCAGCCGAGGACAGGCGAGCTCCTACGAGCAGTACTTC.

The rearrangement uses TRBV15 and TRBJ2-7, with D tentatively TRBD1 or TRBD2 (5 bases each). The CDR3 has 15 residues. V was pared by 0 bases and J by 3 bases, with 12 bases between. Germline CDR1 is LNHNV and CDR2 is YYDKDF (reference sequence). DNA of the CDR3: TGTGCCACCAGCAGAGATTGGGCAGGGAGCTACGAGCAGTACTTC. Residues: CATSRDWAGSYEQYF.

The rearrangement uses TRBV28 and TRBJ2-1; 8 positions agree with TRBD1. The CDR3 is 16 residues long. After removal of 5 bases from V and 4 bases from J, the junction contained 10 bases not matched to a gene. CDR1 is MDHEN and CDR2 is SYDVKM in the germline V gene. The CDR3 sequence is CASSQNRGTRYNEQFF. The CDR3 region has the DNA TGTGCCAGCAGTCAGAACAGGGGGACGCGGTACAATGAGCAGTTCTTC.